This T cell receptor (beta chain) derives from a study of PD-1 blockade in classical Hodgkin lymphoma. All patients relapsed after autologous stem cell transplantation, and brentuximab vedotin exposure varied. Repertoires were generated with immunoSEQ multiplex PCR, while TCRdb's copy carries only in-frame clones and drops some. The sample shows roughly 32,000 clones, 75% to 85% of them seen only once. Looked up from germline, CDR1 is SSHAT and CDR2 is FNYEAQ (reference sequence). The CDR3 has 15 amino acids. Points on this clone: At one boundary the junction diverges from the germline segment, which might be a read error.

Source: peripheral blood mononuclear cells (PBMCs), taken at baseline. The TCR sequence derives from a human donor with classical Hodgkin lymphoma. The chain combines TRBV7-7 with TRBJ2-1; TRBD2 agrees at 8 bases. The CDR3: CASSSGLGGVNEQFF. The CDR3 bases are TGTGCTAGCAGCTCGGGACTAGGGGGAGTGAATGAGCAGTTCTTC.